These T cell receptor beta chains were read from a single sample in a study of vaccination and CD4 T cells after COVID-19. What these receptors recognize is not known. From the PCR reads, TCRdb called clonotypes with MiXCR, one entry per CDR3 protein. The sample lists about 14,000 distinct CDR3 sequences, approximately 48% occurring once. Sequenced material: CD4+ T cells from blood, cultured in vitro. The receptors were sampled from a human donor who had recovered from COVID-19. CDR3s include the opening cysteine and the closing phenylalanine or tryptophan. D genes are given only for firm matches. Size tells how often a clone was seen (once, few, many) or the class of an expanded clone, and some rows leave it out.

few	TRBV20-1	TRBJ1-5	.	TGCAGTGCTAGAGATCCCAGTACTCTCAGGCAGCATTTT	CSARDPSTLRQHF
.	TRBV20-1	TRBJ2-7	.	TGCAGTCCAATAGGAGGGCGCTCCCCCTACGAGCAGTACTTC	CSPIGGRSPYEQYF
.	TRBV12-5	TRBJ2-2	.	TGTGCTAGTGGCCTATATCGCACCTGGAACACCGGGGAGCTGTTTTTT	CASGLYRTWNTGELFF
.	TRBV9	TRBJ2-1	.	TGTGCCAGCACCCCCCTGGTGGGCAGGGGTGAGCAGTTCTTC	CASTPLVGRGEQFF
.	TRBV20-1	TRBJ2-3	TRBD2	TGCAGTGCTAGAGATGCGCGGGGGACTTACACAGATACGCAGTATTTT	CSARDARGTYTDTQYF
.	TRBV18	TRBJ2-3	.	TGTGCCAGCTCGCTGGACAGAACTAGCACAGATACGCAGTATTTT	CASSLDRTSTDTQYF
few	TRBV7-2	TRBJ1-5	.	TGTGCCAGCAGCTCCCGGGGGAATCAGCCCCAGCATTTT	CASSSRGNQPQHF
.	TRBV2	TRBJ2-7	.	TGTGCCAGCAGTGGAATTCTTGATTTGCAGTACTTC	CASSGILDLQYF
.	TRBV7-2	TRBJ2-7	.	TGTGCCAGCACACAGGTTGGGCTCCCCTACGAGCAGTACTTC	CASTQVGLPYEQYF
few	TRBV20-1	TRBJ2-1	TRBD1	TGCAGTGCTAGAGAAAACAGGGGGCTAACCTACAATGAGCAGTTCTTC	CSARENRGLTYNEQFF
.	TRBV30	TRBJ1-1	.	TGTGCCTGGTTACGGATGGGGAGGGCTGAAGCTTTCTTT	CAWLRMGRAEAFF
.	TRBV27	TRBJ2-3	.	TGTGCCAGCAGAACAGGGTTTGCGGGCACAGATACGCAGTATTTT	CASRTGFAGTDTQYF
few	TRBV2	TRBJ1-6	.	TGTGCCAGCATGGGATATTCACCCCTCCACTTT	CASMGYSPLHF
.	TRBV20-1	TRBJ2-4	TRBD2	TGCAGCAGGAACGGGGGACTAGCGGGAGCCCCAGCCAAAAACATTCAGTACTTC	CSRNGGLAGAPAKNIQYF
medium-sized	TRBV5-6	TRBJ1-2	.	TGTGCCAGCAGCTTGGGCTTTAACTATGGCTACACCTTC	CASSLGFNYGYTF